Listed here is a single T cell receptor (beta chain). The data stem from a study of CXCR3-negative and CXCR3-positive naive CD8 T cells. In preparing the TRB cDNA libraries, 5' RACE with UMI labels was used. TCRdb reprocessed the 5' RACE reads and reports one entry per CDR3 protein, with no DNA. The data show fewer than 60,000 distinct CDR3 sequences, and the top ten clones hold 20% to 25%. Germline lookup yields CDR1 MGHRA and CDR2 YSYEKL. This CDR3 spans 17 amino acids. This chain joins TRBV4-1 and TRBJ1-6. This clonotype was sampled from a human donor in good health. Some clones in this sample may be carry-over from other donors' samples. Sequenced material: memory CD8+ T cells from blood. CDR3 residues: CASSQDATALYNSPLHF.